Following are 5 T cell receptor beta chains from one sample sequenced in a study of blood T cell repertoires in COVID-19. Only in-frame clones appear in the TCRdb table, and some are missing; sequencing was by immunoSEQ multiplex PCR. The sample holds about 83,000 clones; around nine tenths are singletons and the top ten take about 8.5%. Sequencing used peripheral blood. Every receptor here comes from a man at least 80 years old with active or convalescent COVID-19.

This clone was seen a single time. The V and J genes are TRBV5-5 and TRBJ1-1, with D possibly TRBD1 on 6 matching bases. V lost 4 bases to trimming and J lost 7 bases, with 17 bases between them. The V gene's germline CDR1 is SGHKS and CDR2 YYEKEE (reference sequence). The CDR3 runs 14 residues. The CDR3 sequence: CASSRRDKQNEAFF. The CDR3 nucleotides read TGTGCCAGCAGCAGACGGGACAAGCAAAATGAAGCTTTCTTT.

The sample holds one count of this clone. The chain employs TRBV27 and TRBJ1-5; D possibly corresponds to TRBD1 (5 bases). CDR3 size: 14 residues. Trimming removed 2 bases at V and 7 bases at J, with 12 bases between. Germline loops: CDR1 MNHEY, CDR2 SMNVEV (reference sequence). CDR3 DNA sequence: TGTGCCAGCAGTTTAAGCCCCGGGGGGCAGCCCCAGCATTTT. Translated, it gives CASSLSPGGQPQHF.

This clone was picked up a small number of times. The chain is built from TRBV10-2 and TRBJ1-5; weak D call: TRBD1 (5 bases). Germline V gene lookup returns CDR1 WSHSY and CDR2 SAAADI. The V end was cut by 2 bases, the J end by 6 bases, with 14 bases between. CDR3 size: 15 residues. The CDR3 DNA reads as TGCGCCAGCAGTGAGACGTGGGACTCAAGTCAGCCCCAGCATTTT. Translated: CASSETWDSSQPQHF.

The V gene is TRBV6-1, the J gene TRBJ1-2; the D is unclear. The CDR3 spans 13 residues. V was shortened by 2 bases and J by 4 bases, with 8 bases between the two germline ends. The germline V gene has CDR1 MNHNS and CDR2 SASEGT. The CDR3 DNA is TGTGCCAGCAGTGAAAGCTACAGCTATGGCTACACCTTC. It is translated as CASSESYSYGYTF.

The V call is TRBV19, the J call TRBJ1-2; D is possibly TRBD1 (6 bases). This CDR3 contains 11 residues. Between the trimmed V and J ends, which lost 9 bases and 7 bases, there was a span of 12 bases. Germline V gene lookup returns CDR1 LNHDA and CDR2 SQIVND (reference sequence). The CDR3 sequence: CASSDRFGYTF. The CDR3 coding sequence is TGTGCCAGCAGCGACAGGTTTGGCTACACCTTC.